This T cell receptor beta chain was sequenced for a study of graft-versus-host responses after intestinal transplantation. Overall study context: Multivisceral, liver-intestinal, or isolated intestinal grafts went to recipients. After anti-thymocyte globulin induction, recipients took tacrolimus and steroids for 3 to 4 years.

Regarding the study as a whole: Among circulating GvH clones, peak levels were associated with early post-transplant declines in HvG clones.

V shed 6 bases, J shed 4 bases, and the junction held 7 bases outside the gene matches. The CDR3 loop spans 15 amino acids. Germline V gene lookup returns CDR1 KGHSH and CDR2 LQKENI. This table comes from immunoSEQ multiplex PCR, and its TCRdb copy is limited to in-frame clones, with some not included. The sample shows tens of thousands of clones, about 93% of them seen only once. Concerning this clone itself: Its antigen is not identified.

Sample: PBMCs, taken approximately 740 days after a first intestinal transplant, on the day of a second. The TCR comes from a human patient who received an intestinal transplant, so some T cells may come from the graft donor. This chain joins TRBV18 and TRBJ1-1; the match to TRBD1 covers 11 bases. CDR3 region: CASSARTGGLTEAFF. DNA of the CDR3: TGTGCCAGCTCCGCACGGACAGGGGGCCTCACTGAAGCTTTCTTT.